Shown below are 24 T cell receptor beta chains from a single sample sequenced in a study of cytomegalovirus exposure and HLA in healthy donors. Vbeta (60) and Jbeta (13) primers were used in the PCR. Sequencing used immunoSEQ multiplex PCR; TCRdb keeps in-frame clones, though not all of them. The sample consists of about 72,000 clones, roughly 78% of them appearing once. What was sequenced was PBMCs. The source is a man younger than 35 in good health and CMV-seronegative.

CDR3 in amino acids: CASSLSGTGSEQYF. The DNA of the CDR3 is TGTGCCAGCAGTTTATCCGGGACAGGGTCCGAGCAGTACTTC. The chain employs TRBV28 and TRBJ2-7; 9 bases agree with TRBD1. Germline trimming cut 1 base from V and 6 bases from J; bases unmatched to any gene: 4. The CDR3 consists of 14 residues. Germline loops: CDR1 MDHEN, CDR2 SYDVKM.

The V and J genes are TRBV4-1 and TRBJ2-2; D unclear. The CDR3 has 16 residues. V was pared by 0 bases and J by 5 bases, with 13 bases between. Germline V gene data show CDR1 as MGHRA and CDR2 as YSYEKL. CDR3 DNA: TGCGCCAGCAGCCAAGATCGTAACATTTTTACCGGGGAGCTGTTTTTT. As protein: CASSQDRNIFTGELFF.

This chain's CDR3 is CASSEEGRRNTEAFF. CDR3 nucleotide sequence: TGTGCCAGCAGTGAAGAAGGGAGGAGGAACACTGAAGCTTTCTTT. The chain combines TRBV2 with TRBJ1-1; D is uncertain. V lost 1 base, J lost 1 base, and 10 bases lay in between. Germline values: CDR1 SNHLY, CDR2 FYNNEI. CDR3 length: 15 residues.

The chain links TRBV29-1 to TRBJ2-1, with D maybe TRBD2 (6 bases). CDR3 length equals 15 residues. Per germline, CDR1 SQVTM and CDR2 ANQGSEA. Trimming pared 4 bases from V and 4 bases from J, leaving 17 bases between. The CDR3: CSVGVFSGFYNEQFF. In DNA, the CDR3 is TGCAGCGTTGGGGTGTTTAGCGGATTTTACAATGAGCAGTTCTTC.

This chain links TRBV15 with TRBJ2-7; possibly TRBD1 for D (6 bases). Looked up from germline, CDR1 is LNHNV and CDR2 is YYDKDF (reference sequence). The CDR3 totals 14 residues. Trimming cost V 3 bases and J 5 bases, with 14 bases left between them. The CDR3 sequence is CATSRDSFGNEQYF. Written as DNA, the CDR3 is TGTGCCACCAGCAGGGACAGTTTCGGTAACGAGCAGTACTTC.

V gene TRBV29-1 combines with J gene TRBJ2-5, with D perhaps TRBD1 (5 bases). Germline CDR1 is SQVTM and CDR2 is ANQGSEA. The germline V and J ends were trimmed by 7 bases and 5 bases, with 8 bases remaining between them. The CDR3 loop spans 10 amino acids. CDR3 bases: TGCAGCGGTAAGGGGGAGACCCAGTACTTC. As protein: CSGKGETQYF.

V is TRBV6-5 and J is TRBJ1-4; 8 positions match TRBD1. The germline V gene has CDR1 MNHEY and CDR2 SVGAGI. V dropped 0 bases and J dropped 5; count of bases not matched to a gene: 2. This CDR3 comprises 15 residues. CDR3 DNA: TGTGCCAGCAGTTACTCGGGACAGGAAAATGAAAAACTGTTTTTT. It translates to CASSYSGQENEKLFF.

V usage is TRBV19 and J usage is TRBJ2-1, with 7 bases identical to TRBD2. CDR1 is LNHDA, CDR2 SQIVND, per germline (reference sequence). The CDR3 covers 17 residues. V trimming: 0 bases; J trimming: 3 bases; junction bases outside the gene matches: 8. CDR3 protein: CASSIDLAGVDYNEQFF. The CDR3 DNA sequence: TGTGCCAGTAGTATAGATCTCGCGGGAGTGGACTACAATGAGCAGTTCTTC.

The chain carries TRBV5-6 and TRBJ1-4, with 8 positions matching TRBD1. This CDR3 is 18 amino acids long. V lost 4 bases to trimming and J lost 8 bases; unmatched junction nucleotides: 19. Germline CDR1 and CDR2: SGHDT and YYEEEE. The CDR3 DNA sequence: TGTGCCAGCAGCCCTTCACCGAGCAGGGGGCTCGGGAGGGAAAAACTGTTTTTT. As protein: CASSPSPSRGLGREKLFF.

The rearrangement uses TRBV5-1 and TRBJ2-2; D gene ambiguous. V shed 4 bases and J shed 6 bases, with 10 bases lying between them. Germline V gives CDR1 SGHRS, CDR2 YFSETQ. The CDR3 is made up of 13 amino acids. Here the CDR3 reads CASSPTVSGELFF. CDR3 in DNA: TGCGCCAGCAGCCCCACGGTTTCCGGGGAGCTGTTTTTT.

Here the CDR3 DNA reads TGTGCCAGCAGCCATATAGAGAGCATGAACACTGAAGCTTTCTTT. This encodes CASSHIESMNTEAFF. The chain has TRBV4-2 and TRBJ1-1; no reliable D call. Germline V lookup: CDR1 LGHNA, CDR2 YNFKEQ. The length of the CDR3 is 15 residues. The V gene lost 3 bases and the J gene lost 0 bases, with 11 bases spanning the gap.

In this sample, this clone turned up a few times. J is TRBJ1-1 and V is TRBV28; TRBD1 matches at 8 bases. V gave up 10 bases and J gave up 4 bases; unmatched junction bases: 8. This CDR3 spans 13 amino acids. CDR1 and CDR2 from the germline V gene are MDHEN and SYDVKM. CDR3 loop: CAIETGVGTEAFF. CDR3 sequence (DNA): TGTGCCATAGAGACAGGGGTTGGCACTGAAGCTTTCTTT.

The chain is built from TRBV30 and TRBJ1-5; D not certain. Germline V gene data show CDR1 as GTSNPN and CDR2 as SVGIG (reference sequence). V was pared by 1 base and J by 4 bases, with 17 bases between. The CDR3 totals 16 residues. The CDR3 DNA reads TGTGCCTGGAGTGAAGGACGTGGGAGGGAAAATCAGCCCCAGCATTTT. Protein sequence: CAWSEGRGRENQPQHF.

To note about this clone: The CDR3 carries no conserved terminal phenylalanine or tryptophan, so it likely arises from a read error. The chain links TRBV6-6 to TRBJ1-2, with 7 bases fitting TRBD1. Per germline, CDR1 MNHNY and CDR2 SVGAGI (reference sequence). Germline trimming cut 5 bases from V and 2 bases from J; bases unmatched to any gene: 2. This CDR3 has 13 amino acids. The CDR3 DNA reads TGTGCCAGCAGTGAGACAGGGAACTATGGCTACACCCTC. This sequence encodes CASSETGNYGYTL.

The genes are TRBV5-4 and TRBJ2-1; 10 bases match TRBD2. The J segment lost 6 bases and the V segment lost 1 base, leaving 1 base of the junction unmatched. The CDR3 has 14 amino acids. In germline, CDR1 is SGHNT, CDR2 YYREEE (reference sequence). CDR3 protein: CASSLRLAGNEQFF. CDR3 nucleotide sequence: TGTGCCAGCAGCTTGAGACTAGCGGGCAATGAGCAGTTCTTC.

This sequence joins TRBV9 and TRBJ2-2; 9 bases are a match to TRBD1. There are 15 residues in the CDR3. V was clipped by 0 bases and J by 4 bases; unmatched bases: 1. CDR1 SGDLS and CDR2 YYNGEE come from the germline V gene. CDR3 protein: CASSVGTGVTGELFF. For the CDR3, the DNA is TGTGCCAGCAGCGTAGGGACAGGGGTCACCGGGGAGCTGTTTTTT.

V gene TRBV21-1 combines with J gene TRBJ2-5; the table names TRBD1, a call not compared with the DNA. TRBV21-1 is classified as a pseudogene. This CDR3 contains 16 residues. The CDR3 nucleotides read TGTGCCAGCAGCGCCCGGGACAGGCTACGTGAAGAGACCCAGTACTTC. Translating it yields CASSARDRLREETQYF.

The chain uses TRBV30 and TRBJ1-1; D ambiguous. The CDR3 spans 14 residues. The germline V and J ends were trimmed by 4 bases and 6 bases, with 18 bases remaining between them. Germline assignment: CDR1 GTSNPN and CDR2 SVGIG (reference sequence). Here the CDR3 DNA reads TGTGCCTGGACCACGACCCCCGGGATATCTGAAGCTTTCTTT. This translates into CAWTTTPGISEAFF. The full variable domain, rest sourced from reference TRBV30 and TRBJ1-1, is SQTIHQWPATLVQPVGSPLSLECTVEGTSNPNLYWYRQAAGRGLQLLFYSVGIGQISSEVPQNLSASRPQDRQFILSSKKLLLSDSGFYLCAWTTTPGISEAFFGQGTRLTVV.

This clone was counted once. In DNA, the CDR3 is TGTGCCAGCAGTTTATACCCCCCAGGGAATAATGAGCAGTTCTTC. Its protein product is CASSLYPPGNNEQFF. J is TRBJ2-1 and V is TRBV27; a possible D gene is TRBD1 (5 bases). CDR3 length: 15 residues. The V gene lost 1 base and the J gene lost 7 bases, with 14 bases spanning the gap. Germline V gives CDR1 MNHEY, CDR2 SMNVEV (reference sequence).

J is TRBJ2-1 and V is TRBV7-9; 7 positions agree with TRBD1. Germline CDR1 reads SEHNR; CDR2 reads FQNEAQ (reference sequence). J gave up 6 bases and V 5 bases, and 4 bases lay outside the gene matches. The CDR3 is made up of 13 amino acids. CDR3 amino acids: CASSPRDSNEQFF. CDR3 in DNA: TGTGCCAGCAGCCCCAGGGACAGCAATGAGCAGTTCTTC.

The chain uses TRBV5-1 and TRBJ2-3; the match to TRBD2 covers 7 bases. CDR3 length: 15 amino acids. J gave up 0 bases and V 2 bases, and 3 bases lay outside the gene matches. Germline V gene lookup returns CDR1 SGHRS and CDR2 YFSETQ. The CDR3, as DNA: TGCGCCAGCAGCTTTCCTAGCGGTAGCACAGATACGCAGTATTTT. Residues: CASSFPSGSTDTQYF.

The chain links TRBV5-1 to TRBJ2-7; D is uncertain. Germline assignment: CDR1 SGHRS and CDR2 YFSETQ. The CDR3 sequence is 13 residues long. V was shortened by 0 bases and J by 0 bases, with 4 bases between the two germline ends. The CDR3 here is CASSLAHSYEQYF. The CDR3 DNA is TGCGCCAGCAGCTTGGCCCACTCCTACGAGCAGTACTTC.

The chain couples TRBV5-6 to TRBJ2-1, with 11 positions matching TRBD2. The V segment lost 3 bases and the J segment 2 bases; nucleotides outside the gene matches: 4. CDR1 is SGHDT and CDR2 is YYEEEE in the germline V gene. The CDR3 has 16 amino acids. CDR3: CASSSGLAVTYNEQFF. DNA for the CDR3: TGTGCCAGCAGCTCGGGACTAGCGGTAACCTACAATGAGCAGTTCTTC.

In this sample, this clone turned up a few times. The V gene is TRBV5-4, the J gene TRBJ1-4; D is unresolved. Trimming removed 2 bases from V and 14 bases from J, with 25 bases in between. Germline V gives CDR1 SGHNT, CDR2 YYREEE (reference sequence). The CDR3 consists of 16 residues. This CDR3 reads CASSLGPTSGRDGLFF. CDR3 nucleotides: TGTGCCAGCAGCTTAGGTCCGACTAGCGGACGCGACGGGCTGTTTTTT.